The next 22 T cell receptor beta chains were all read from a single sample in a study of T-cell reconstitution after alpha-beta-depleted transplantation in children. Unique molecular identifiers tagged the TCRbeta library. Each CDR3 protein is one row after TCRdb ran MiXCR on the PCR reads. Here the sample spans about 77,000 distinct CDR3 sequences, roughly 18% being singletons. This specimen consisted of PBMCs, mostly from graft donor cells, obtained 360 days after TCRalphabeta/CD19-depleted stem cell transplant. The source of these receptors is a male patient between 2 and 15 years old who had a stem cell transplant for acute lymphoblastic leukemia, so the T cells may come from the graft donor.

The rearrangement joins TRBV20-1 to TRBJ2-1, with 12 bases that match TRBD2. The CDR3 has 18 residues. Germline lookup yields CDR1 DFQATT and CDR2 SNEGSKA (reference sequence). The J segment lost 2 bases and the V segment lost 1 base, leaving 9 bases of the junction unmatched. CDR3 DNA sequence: TGCAGTGCTAGAGTGGCTAGCGGGAGGGTCGGGACCTACAATGAGCAGTTCTTC. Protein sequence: CSARVASGRVGTYNEQFF.

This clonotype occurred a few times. The CDR3 DNA reads as TGTGCCAGCAGTTTACCGGGAGAACCCTACAATGAGCAGTTCTTC. Translated, it gives CASSLPGEPYNEQFF. The genes are TRBV12-3 or TRBV12-4 and TRBJ2-1, with D possibly TRBD2 on 6 matching bases. V dropped 2 bases and J dropped 2 bases, with 10 bases sitting between them. This CDR3 comprises 15 residues.

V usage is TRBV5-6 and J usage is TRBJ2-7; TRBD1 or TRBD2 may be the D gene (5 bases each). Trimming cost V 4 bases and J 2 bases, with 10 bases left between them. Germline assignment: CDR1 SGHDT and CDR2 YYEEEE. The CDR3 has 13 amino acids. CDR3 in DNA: TGTGCCAGCAGCATAGAGGGACCCTACGAGCAGTACTTC. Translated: CASSIEGPYEQYF.

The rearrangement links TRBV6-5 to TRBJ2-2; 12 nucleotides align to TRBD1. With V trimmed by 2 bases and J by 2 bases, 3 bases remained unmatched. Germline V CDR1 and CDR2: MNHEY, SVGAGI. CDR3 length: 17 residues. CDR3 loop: CASSYRGQGANTGELFF. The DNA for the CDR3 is TGTGCCAGCAGTTACAGGGGACAGGGGGCAAACACCGGGGAGCTGTTTTTT.

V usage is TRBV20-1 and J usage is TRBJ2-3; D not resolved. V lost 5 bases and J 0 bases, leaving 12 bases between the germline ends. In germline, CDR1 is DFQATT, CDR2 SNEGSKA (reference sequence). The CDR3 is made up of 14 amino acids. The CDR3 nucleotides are TGCAGTGCTCTAGGCCTACCCAGCACAGATACGCAGTATTTT. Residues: CSALGLPSTDTQYF.

The CDR3 sequence: CSASLSGATGELFF. CDR3 coding DNA: TGCAGTGCTAGCCTCAGCGGTGCCACCGGGGAGCTGTTTTTT. The chain employs TRBV20-1 and TRBJ2-2, with D tentatively TRBD2 (5 bases). Germline CDR1 reads DFQATT; CDR2 reads SNEGSKA (reference sequence). V shed 3 bases and J shed 4 bases, with 12 bases lying between them. CDR3 length: 14 residues.

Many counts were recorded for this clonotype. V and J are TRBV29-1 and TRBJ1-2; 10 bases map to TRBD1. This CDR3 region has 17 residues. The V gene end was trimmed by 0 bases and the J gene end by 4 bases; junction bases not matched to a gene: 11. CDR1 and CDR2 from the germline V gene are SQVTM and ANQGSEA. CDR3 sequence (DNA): TGCAGCGTTGAAGATCGAAGTAGGACAGGGGGTCCCTATGGCTACACCTTC. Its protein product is CSVEDRSRTGGPYGYTF.

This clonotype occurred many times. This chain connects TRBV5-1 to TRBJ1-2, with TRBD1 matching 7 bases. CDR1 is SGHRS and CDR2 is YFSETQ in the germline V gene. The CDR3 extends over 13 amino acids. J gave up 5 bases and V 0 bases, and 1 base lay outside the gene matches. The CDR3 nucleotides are TGCGCCAGCAGCTTGGAGGGGGCGTATGGCTACACCTTC. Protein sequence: CASSLEGAYGYTF.

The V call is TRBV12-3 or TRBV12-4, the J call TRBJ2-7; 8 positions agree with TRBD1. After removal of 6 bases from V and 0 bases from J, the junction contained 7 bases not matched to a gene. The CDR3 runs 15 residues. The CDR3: CASSPDRGPSYEQYF. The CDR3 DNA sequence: TGTGCCAGCAGCCCCGACAGGGGCCCCTCCTACGAGCAGTACTTC.

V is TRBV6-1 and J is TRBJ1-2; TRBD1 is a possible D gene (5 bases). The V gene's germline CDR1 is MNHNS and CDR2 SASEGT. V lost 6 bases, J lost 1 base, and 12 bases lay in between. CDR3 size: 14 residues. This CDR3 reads CASRKQEFNYGYTF. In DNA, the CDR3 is TGTGCCAGCAGGAAACAGGAGTTTAACTATGGCTACACCTTC.

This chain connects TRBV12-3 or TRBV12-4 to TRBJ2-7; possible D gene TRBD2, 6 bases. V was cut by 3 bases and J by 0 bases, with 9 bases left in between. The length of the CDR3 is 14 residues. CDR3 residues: CASSFGGFSYEQYF. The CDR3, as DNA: TGTGCCAGCAGTTTCGGGGGATTCTCCTACGAGCAGTACTTC.

The CDR3 here is CASSEWGLVNYEQYF. The CDR3 DNA sequence: TGTGCCAGCAGTGAGTGGGGACTAGTTAATTACGAGCAGTACTTC. The chain couples TRBV2 to TRBJ2-7, with TRBD2 matching 8 bases. The CDR3 runs 15 residues. Per germline, CDR1 SNHLY and CDR2 FYNNEI. V lost 3 bases to trimming and J lost 4 bases; unmatched junction nucleotides: 8.

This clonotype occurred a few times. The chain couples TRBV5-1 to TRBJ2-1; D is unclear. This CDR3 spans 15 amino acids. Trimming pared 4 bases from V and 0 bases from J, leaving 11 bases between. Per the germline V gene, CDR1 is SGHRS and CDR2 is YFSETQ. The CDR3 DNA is TGCGCCAGCAGCCCGACTGGCCTCTCCTACAATGAGCAGTTCTTC. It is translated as CASSPTGLSYNEQFF.

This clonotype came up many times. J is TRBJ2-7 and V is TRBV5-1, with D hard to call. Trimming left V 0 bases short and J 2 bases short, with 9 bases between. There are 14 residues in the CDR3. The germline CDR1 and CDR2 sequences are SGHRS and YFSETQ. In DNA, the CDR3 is TGCGCCAGCAGCTTGGCGGGTAACGCCTACGAGCAGTACTTC. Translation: CASSLAGNAYEQYF.

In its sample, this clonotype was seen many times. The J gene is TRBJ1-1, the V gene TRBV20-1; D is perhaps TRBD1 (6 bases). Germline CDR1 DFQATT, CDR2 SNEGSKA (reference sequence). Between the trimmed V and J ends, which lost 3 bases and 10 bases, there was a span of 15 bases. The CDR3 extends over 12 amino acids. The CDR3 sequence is CSASPQGLPAFF. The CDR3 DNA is TGCAGTGCTAGTCCTCAGGGGCTTCCAGCTTTCTTT.

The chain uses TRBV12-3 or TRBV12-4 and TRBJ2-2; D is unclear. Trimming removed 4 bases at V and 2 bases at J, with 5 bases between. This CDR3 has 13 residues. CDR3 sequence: CASSSPNTGELFF. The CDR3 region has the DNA TGTGCCAGCAGTTCCCCTAACACCGGGGAGCTGTTTTTT.

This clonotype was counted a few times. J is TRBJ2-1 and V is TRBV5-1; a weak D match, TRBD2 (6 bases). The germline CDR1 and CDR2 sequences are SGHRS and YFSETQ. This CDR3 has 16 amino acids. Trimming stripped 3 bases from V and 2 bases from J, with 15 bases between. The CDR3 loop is CASSSLAGRTYNEQFF. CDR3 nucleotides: TGCGCCAGCAGCTCCCTGGCGGGACGTACCTACAATGAGCAGTTCTTC.

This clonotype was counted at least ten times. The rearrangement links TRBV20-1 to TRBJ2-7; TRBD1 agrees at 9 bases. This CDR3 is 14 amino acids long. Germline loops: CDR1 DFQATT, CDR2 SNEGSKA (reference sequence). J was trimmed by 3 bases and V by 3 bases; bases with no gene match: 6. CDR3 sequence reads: CSASGDREGYEQYF. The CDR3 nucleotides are TGCAGTGCTAGCGGGGACAGGGAGGGCTACGAGCAGTACTTC.

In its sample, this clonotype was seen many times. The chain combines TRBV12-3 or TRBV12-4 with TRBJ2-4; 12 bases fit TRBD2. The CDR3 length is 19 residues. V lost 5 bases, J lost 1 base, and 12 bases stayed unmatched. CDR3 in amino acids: CASSLRTSGTGLAKNIQYF. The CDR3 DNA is TGTGCCAGCAGTCTCCGGACTAGCGGGACTGGGTTGGCCAAAAACATTCAGTACTTC.

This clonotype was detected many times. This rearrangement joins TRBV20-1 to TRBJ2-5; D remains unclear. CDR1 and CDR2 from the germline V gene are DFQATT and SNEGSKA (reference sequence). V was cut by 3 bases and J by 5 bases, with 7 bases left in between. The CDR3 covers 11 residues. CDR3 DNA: TGCAGTGCTAGGGTCCGGGAGACCCAGTACTTC. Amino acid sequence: CSARVRETQYF.

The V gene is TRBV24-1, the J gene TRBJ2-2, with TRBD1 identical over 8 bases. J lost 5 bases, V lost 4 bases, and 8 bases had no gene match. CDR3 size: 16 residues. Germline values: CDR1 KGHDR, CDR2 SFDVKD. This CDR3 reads CATSETGTGYTGELFF. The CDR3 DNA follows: TGTGCCACCAGTGAGACCGGGACAGGCTATACCGGGGAGCTGTTTTTT.

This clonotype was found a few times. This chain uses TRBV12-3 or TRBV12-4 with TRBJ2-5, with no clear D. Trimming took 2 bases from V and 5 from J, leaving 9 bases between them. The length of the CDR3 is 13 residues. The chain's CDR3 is CASSLRFLETQYF. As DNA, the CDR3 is TGTGCCAGCAGTTTACGATTTTTGGAGACCCAGTACTTC.